These 32 T cell receptor beta chains were all obtained from the same sample, sequenced in a study of control samples from healthy donors and cancer patients. The assay was immunoSEQ multiplex PCR, and TCRdb's table has in-frame clones only and misses some. The data contain roughly 400,000 clones, 80% to 95% of them singletons. The material sequenced was PBMCs. The origin of the receptors is a middle-aged man with head and neck cancer.

This clone was seen just once. The chain is built from TRBV4-3 and TRBJ1-3; D might be TRBD1 (5 bases). The V gene lost 3 bases and the J gene lost 0 bases, with 9 bases spanning the gap. CDR3 length: 15 residues. Germline values: CDR1 LGHNA, CDR2 YSLEER. CDR3 DNA sequence: TGCGCCAGCAGCCAGGGACGGTTCTCTGGAAACACCATATATTTT. Translated, it gives CASSQGRFSGNTIYF.

This chain connects TRBV28 to TRBJ2-7; 8 nucleotides align to TRBD1. This CDR3 has 14 residues. The V segment lost 8 bases and the J segment 0 bases; nucleotides outside the gene matches: 6. Germline values: CDR1 MDHEN, CDR2 SYDVKM. The CDR3 reads CASLDRGDSYEQYF. The CDR3 nucleotides read TGTGCCAGCCTAGACAGGGGAGACTCCTACGAGCAGTACTTC.

The DNA of the CDR3 is TGTGCCAGCAGTAACTCAGGGGGCCGGAACTATGGCTACACCTTC. This encodes CASSNSGGRNYGYTF. This chain uses TRBV28 with TRBJ1-2, with TRBD1 matching over 8 bases. CDR3 length: 15 amino acids. CDR1 and CDR2 from the germline V gene are MDHEN and SYDVKM. Germline trimming cut 5 bases from V and 2 bases from J; bases unmatched to any gene: 7.

This chain connects TRBV11-2 to TRBJ2-3; the D call may be TRBD1 or TRBD2 (5 bases each). Trimming left V 0 bases short and J 8 bases short, with 9 bases between. The germline V gene encodes CDR1 SGHAT and CDR2 FQNNGV. The CDR3 runs 13 residues. CDR3 sequence reads: CASSLELGTTQYF. DNA for the CDR3: TGTGCCAGCAGCTTAGAATTGGGGACTACGCAGTATTTT.

The sample holds one count of this clone. This rearrangement joins TRBV9 to TRBJ1-5; D is uncertain. Per the germline V gene, CDR1 is SGDLS and CDR2 is YYNGEE. CDR3 length: 16 residues. Trimming took off 0 bases at V and 7 bases at J, with 17 bases between the two ends. The CDR3 spells CASSVANRRVDQPQHF. CDR3 coding DNA: TGTGCCAGCAGCGTAGCTAACAGACGCGTGGACCAGCCCCAGCATTTT.

This sequence joins TRBV7-2 and TRBJ2-5; D call uncertain. Trimming removed 0 bases at V and 2 bases at J, with 7 bases between. This CDR3 has 14 amino acids. Per the germline V gene, CDR1 is SGHTA and CDR2 is FQGNSA. CDR3 loop: CASSLAVGQETQYF. The CDR3 DNA reads as TGTGCCAGCAGCTTAGCTGTGGGACAAGAGACCCAGTACTTC.

The chain couples TRBV2 to TRBJ1-2; D gene unclear. This CDR3 is 13 amino acids long. Looked up from germline, CDR1 is SNHLY and CDR2 is FYNNEI. V dropped 10 bases and J dropped 4 bases, with 16 bases sitting between them. CDR3 sequence (DNA): TGTGCCACCCAATTGTCAGTCACCTATGGCTACACCTTC. Its protein product is CATQLSVTYGYTF.

The J gene is TRBJ1-1, the V gene TRBV6-4; TRBD1 matches 8 bases. Germline V gene sequence: CDR1 MRHNA, CDR2 SNTAGT. Losses at the gene ends were 2 bases for V and 5 bases for J; bases not matched to a gene: 4. The length of the CDR3 is 14 residues. CDR3 sequence reads: CASSDGQGGTEAFF. DNA of the CDR3: TGTGCCAGCAGTGACGGACAGGGTGGGACTGAAGCTTTCTTT.

The chain joins TRBV9 to TRBJ1-1; D gene uncertain. Germline loops: CDR1 SGDLS, CDR2 YYNGEE. The germline V and J ends were trimmed by 3 bases and 2 bases, with 14 bases remaining between them. The CDR3 has 15 residues. This chain's CDR3 is CASSGVQTINTEAFF. The CDR3 region has the DNA TGTGCCAGCAGCGGTGTTCAGACGATAAACACTGAAGCTTTCTTT.

The genes are TRBV12-5 and TRBJ2-3, with 8 bases fitting TRBD2. This CDR3 contains 16 residues. CDR1 and CDR2 (germline): LGHNT, FRNRAP. Trimming removed 2 bases from V and 4 bases from J; junction bases left unmatched: 8. CDR3 nucleotides: TGTGCTAGTGGTTTGAAGTTAGCGGGATGGGCAGATACGCAGTATTTT. Translation gives CASGLKLAGWADTQYF.

The chain carries TRBV2 and TRBJ2-3, with TRBD2 matching over 10 bases. Germline CDR1 reads SNHLY; CDR2 reads FYNNEI. This CDR3 is built from 16 residues. Trimming took 3 bases from V and 4 from J; bases not matched to a gene: 7. CDR3 protein: CASSDAASGSSDTQYF. In DNA form, the CDR3 reads TGTGCCAGCAGTGATGCGGCTAGCGGGAGTTCAGATACGCAGTATTTT.

V and J are TRBV7-2 and TRBJ2-7; perhaps TRBD2 as D (6 bases). The CDR3 is 15 residues long. V was trimmed by 0 bases and J by 3 bases, leaving 12 bases between them. The germline CDR1 and CDR2 sequences are SGHTA and FQGNSA. The CDR3 region has the DNA TGTGCCAGCAGCTTAGCTTTCATCGGGGGCTACGAGCAGTACTTC. Protein product: CASSLAFIGGYEQYF.

This chain uses TRBV5-1 with TRBJ2-5, with 12 bases identical to TRBD1. Germline loops: CDR1 SGHRS, CDR2 YFSETQ. The CDR3 length is 16 residues. The V segment lost 4 bases and the J segment 2 bases; nucleotides outside the gene matches: 6. As DNA, the CDR3 is TGCGCCAGCAGCGCCCGGGACAGGGGGCGTCAAGAGACCCAGTACTTC. Its protein product is CASSARDRGRQETQYF.

This chain links TRBV7-6 with TRBJ1-3, with D possibly being TRBD1 (6 bases). The V gene's germline CDR1 is SGHVS and CDR2 FNYEAQ. With 4 bases removed from V and 4 bases from J, the gap between germline ends came to 8 bases. The CDR3 covers 13 residues. CDR3 in amino acids: CASSSGQGNTIYF. For the CDR3, the DNA is TGTGCCAGCAGCTCCGGACAGGGAAACACCATATATTTT.

The genes are TRBV10-3 and TRBJ1-2; D uncertain. The CDR3 runs 15 residues. The V gene's germline CDR1 is ENHRY and CDR2 SYGVKD. Trimming stripped 0 bases from V and 1 base from J, with 9 bases between. The CDR3 is CAISESSQINYGYTF. Here the CDR3 DNA reads TGTGCCATCAGTGAGTCTTCCCAGATTAACTATGGCTACACCTTC.

The V and J genes are TRBV7-2 and TRBJ1-2; D is unclear. The CDR3 loop spans 15 amino acids. V shed 2 bases and J shed 3 bases, with 13 bases lying between them. CDR1 and CDR2 (germline): SGHTA, FQGNSA. CDR3 amino acids: CASSLSVPTDYGYTF. The CDR3 DNA is TGTGCCAGCAGCTTAAGTGTCCCTACGGACTATGGCTACACCTTC.

V gene TRBV13 combines with J gene TRBJ2-3; 7 positions agree with TRBD2. The germline gives CDR1 PRHDT, CDR2 FYEKMQ (reference sequence). Trimming cost V 5 bases and J 11 bases; bases outside gene matches: 19. The CDR3 loop spans 16 amino acids. The CDR3 region is CASSPRGLEESSGQYF. CDR3 nucleotide sequence: TGTGCCAGCAGCCCCCGAGGACTAGAGGAGTCCAGCGGGCAGTATTTT.

This sequence joins TRBV19 and TRBJ2-6; D is ambiguous. The CDR3 consists of 14 residues. Trimming took off 3 bases at V and 2 bases at J, with 5 bases between the two ends. Germline CDR1 and CDR2: LNHDA and SQIVND (reference sequence). CDR3 nucleotide sequence: TGTGCCAGTAGTATGAGGACTGGGGCCAACGTCCTGACTTTC. Its translation is CASSMRTGANVLTF.

As concerns this clone: Other nucleotide sequences from this sample produce the same CDR3. This chain uses TRBV2 with TRBJ1-5; TRBD1 matches at 10 bases. Trimming at V came to 4 bases and at J to 4 bases, leaving 1 base not matched to a gene. From germline, CDR1 is SNHLY and CDR2 FYNNEI. The CDR3 extends over 14 amino acids. CDR3 residues: CASSGTGGNQPQHF. CDR3 DNA sequence: TGTGCCAGCAGTGGGACAGGGGGAAATCAGCCCCAGCATTTT.

The chain combines TRBV30 with TRBJ1-3; D perhaps matches TRBD1 (6 bases). CDR1 is GTSNPN and CDR2 is SVGIG in the germline V gene (reference sequence). The CDR3 runs 12 residues. Trimming pared 7 bases from V and 3 bases from J, leaving 10 bases between. This CDR3 is CASQGFGNTIYF. In nucleotides, the CDR3 is TGTGCCTCCCAGGGGTTTGGAAACACCATATATTTT.

The chain links TRBV6-5 to TRBJ1-2; D remains unclear. V was trimmed by 0 bases and J by 4 bases, leaving 12 bases between them. The germline CDR1 and CDR2 sequences are MNHEY and SVGAGI. The CDR3 covers 15 residues. The CDR3 loop reads CASSYSAGGLYGYTF. The CDR3 DNA sequence: TGTGCCAGCAGTTACTCGGCCGGAGGGCTCTATGGCTACACCTTC.

V is TRBV30 and J is TRBJ2-7, with 8 bases matching TRBD2. Germline values: CDR1 GTSNPN, CDR2 SVGIG (reference sequence). The V and J ends lost 3 bases and 5 bases, in that order; junction bases with no gene match: 9. The CDR3 consists of 14 residues. This CDR3 is CAWRESGSINEQYF. CDR3 DNA sequence: TGTGCCTGGAGAGAGAGCGGGAGCATCAACGAGCAGTACTTC. Full variable domain (remainder filled in from reference TRBV30 and TRBJ2-7): SQTIHQWPATLVQPVGSPLSLECTVEGTSNPNLYWYRQAAGRGLQLLFYSVGIGQISSEVPQNLSASRPQDRQFILSSKKLLLSDSGFYLCAWRESGSINEQYFGPGTRLTVT.

The chain is built from TRBV9 and TRBJ1-2, with a possible D match to TRBD1 (6 bases). Trimming stripped 4 bases from V and 4 bases from J, with 14 bases between. Looked up from germline, CDR1 is SGDLS and CDR2 is YYNGEE. The CDR3 totals 14 residues. The CDR3 DNA sequence: TGTGCCAGCAGCTACGGGACATCGAGCTATGGCTACACCTTC. Its translation: CASSYGTSSYGYTF.

The rearrangement joins TRBV18 to TRBJ2-1; possible D gene TRBD2, 5 bases. V was cut by 2 bases and J by 9 bases, with 11 bases left in between. This CDR3 is built from 13 residues. Per germline, CDR1 KGHSH and CDR2 LQKENI. DNA for the CDR3: TGTGCCAGCTCACCAGAGTCGGGGTTTGAGCAGTTCTTC. Translation gives CASSPESGFEQFF. The variable domain in full, with the rest retrieved from reference TRBV18 and TRBJ2-1, is NAGVMQNPRHLVRRRGQEARLRCSPMKGHSHVYWYRQLPEEGLKFMVYLQKENIIDESGMPKERFSAEFPKEGPSILRIQQVVRGDSAAYFCASSPESGFEQFFGPGTRLTVL.

V usage is TRBV3-1 (or the pseudogene TRBV3-2) and J usage is TRBJ1-3, with unresolved D. Trimming stripped 5 bases from V and 0 bases from J, with 14 bases between. Germline assignment: CDR1 LGHDT and CDR2 YNNKEL (reference sequence). The CDR3 consists of 16 residues. CDR3 bases: TGTGCCAGCAGCAGCGATCCGGGGTACTCTGGAAACACCATATATTTT. Translated: CASSSDPGYSGNTIYF.

The genes are TRBV11-2 and TRBJ2-1; D could derive from TRBD1 or TRBD2 (5 bases each). Germline V gene data show CDR1 as SGHAT and CDR2 as FQNNGV. Trimming stripped 5 bases from V and 6 bases from J, with 23 bases between. This CDR3 comprises 17 residues. The CDR3 loop reads CASSLYLGGGTGNEQFF. CDR3 DNA sequence: TGTGCCAGCAGCCTGTACTTAGGAGGTGGGACGGGCAATGAGCAGTTCTTC.

V is TRBV7-6 and J is TRBJ2-1, with D perhaps given as TRBD1 or TRBD2 (5 bases each). The CDR3 has 15 residues. The germline gives CDR1 SGHVS, CDR2 FNYEAQ. V lost 1 base and J 7 bases, leaving 14 bases between the germline ends. DNA of the CDR3: TGTGCCAGCAGCTTAGAGGGGACCCCCCGGAATGAGCAGTTCTTC. Its protein product is CASSLEGTPRNEQFF.

This chain links TRBV7-3 with TRBJ2-7; 8 bases are shared with TRBD2. This CDR3 has 15 residues. The ends lost 2 bases at V and 0 bases at J; junction bases unmatched: 3. Germline V CDR1 and CDR2: SGHTA, FQGTGA. The CDR3 reads CASSLAGGFSYEQYF. DNA of the CDR3: TGTGCCAGCAGCTTAGCGGGGGGTTTCTCCTACGAGCAGTACTTC.

This clone showed up just once. This rearrangement joins TRBV27 to TRBJ1-2, with D perhaps TRBD1 (5 bases). Germline V gene lookup returns CDR1 MNHEY and CDR2 SMNVEV (reference sequence). The ends were cut back, 3 bases at V and 0 bases at J, with 11 bases in the middle. The CDR3 runs 15 residues. The CDR3 sequence is CASSLGGTANYGYTF. The CDR3 DNA reads as TGTGCCAGCAGTTTGGGGGGTACAGCTAACTATGGCTACACCTTC.

Regarding this clone: At the DNA level, this CDR3 is encoded by other sequences in the same sample as well. The chain joins TRBV5-5 to TRBJ2-7, with 13 bases aligning to TRBD2. Unmatched junction bases numbered 7, after V lost 3 bases and J lost 4 bases. The CDR3 is made up of 16 amino acids. Per germline, CDR1 SGHKS and CDR2 YYEKEE (reference sequence). The CDR3 coding sequence is TGTGCCAGCAGCTATGGTAGGACTAGCGGGAGTTACGAGCAGTACTTC. Residues: CASSYGRTSGSYEQYF.

The rearrangement joins TRBV7-3 to TRBJ1-2, with D possibly matching TRBD1 (6 bases). V lost 5 bases, J lost 4 bases, and 11 bases lay in between. CDR1 is SGHTA and CDR2 is FQGTGA in the germline V gene. The CDR3 is 13 amino acids. The CDR3 coding sequence is TGTGCCAGCAGCCCTGGGACACTCTATGGCTACACCTTC. Translated: CASSPGTLYGYTF.

The gene calls are TRBV11-3 and TRBJ2-3, with D perhaps matching TRBD1 (6 bases). Trimming removed 3 bases at V and 5 bases at J, with 12 bases between. Per germline, CDR1 SGHNT and CDR2 YENEEA. This CDR3 is built from 14 residues. The chain's CDR3 is CASSLGHQIDTQYF. The CDR3 DNA reads as TGTGCCAGCAGCTTGGGACATCAGATAGATACGCAGTATTTT.